A selection of T cell receptor beta chains follows, all from one sample in a study of T cell repertoires in cytomegalovirus infection. TCRdb re-derived calls from the reads in MiXCR, one entry per CDR3 protein. The sample holds some 350,000 distinct CDR3 sequences, 15% to 20% seen once. Sequencing was done on a sample of PBMCs. The receptors come from a human donor in good health (CMV status not recorded). Some clones in this sample may be carry-over from other donors' samples. Each CDR3 is given with its conserved first and last residue. The order of the fields is CDR3 protein, V gene, J gene.

CDR3 protein: CASSLRGSVTDTQYF; V gene: TRBV7-2; J gene: TRBJ2-3
CDR3 protein: CASSTGAGNTIYF; V gene: TRBV11-2; J gene: TRBJ1-3
CDR3 protein: CASLAGDNEQFF; V gene: TRBV12-3/TRBV12-4; J gene: TRBJ2-1
CDR3 protein: CASSFPRDSNSNQPQHF; V gene: TRBV7-8; J gene: TRBJ1-5
CDR3 protein: CASSYSDETQYF; V gene: TRBV6-6; J gene: TRBJ2-3
CDR3 protein: CATSRDAGIYNEQFF; V gene: TRBV15; J gene: TRBJ2-1
CDR3 protein: CASSLTAPPADTQYF; V gene: TRBV12-3/TRBV12-4; J gene: TRBJ2-3
CDR3 protein: CASSLLGGYQETQYF; V gene: TRBV7-8; J gene: TRBJ2-5
CDR3 protein: CASAAGLNSPLHF; V gene: TRBV2; J gene: TRBJ1-6
CDR3 protein: CASSPGTLPVYEQYF; V gene: TRBV11-2; J gene: TRBJ2-7
CDR3 protein: CASSPQNYGYTF; V gene: TRBV6-6; J gene: TRBJ1-2
CDR3 protein: CSARPQEFPYSPLHF; V gene: TRBV20-1; J gene: TRBJ1-6
CDR3 protein: CASSFRLSRRSYNSPLHF; V gene: TRBV7-8; J gene: TRBJ1-6
CDR3 protein: CASGRGTSGRNEQFF; V gene: TRBV12-3/TRBV12-4; J gene: TRBJ2-1
CDR3 protein: CASSADRNEQFF; V gene: TRBV7-9; J gene: TRBJ2-1
CDR3 protein: CASSLAEQGMDQPQHF; V gene: TRBV28; J gene: TRBJ1-5